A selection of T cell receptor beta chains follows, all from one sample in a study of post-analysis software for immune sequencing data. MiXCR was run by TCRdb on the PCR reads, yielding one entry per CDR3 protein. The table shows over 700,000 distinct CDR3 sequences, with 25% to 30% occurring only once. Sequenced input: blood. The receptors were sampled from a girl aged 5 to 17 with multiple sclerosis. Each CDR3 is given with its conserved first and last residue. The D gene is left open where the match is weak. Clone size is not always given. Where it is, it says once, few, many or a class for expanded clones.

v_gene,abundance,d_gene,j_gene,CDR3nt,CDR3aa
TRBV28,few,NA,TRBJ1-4,TGTGCCAGCAGTTTATCTGGTACAACTAATGAAAAACTGTTTTTT,CASSLSGTTNEKLFF
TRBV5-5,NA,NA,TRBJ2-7,TGTGCCAGCAGCTTATCCAGGGCAGGATACGAGCAGTACTTC,CASSLSRAGYEQYF
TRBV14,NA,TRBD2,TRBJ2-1,TGTGCCAGCAGCCACGGACTAGTCACTGAGCAGTTCTTC,CASSHGLVTEQFF
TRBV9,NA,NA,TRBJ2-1,TGTGCCAGCAGCGTGGACTGGGGGAATGAGCAGTTCTTC,CASSVDWGNEQFF
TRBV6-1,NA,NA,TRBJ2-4,TGTGCCAGCACTGAACGGGGGCCCCTAGCCAAAAACATTCAGTACTTC,CASTERGPLAKNIQYF
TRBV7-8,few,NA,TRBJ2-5,TGTGCCGGCAGTCGGCTCGGGGAGACCCAGTACTTC,CAGSRLGETQYF
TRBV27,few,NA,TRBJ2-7,TGTGCCAGCAGTGCGGACGGATCGAGCTCCTACGAGCAGTACTTC,CASSADGSSSYEQYF
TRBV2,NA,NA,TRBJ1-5,TGTGCCAACAGGGACAGCAATCAGCCCCAGCATTTT,CANRDSNQPQHF
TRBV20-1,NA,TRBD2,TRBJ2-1,TGCAGTGCTCTAGCGGGGAGCTCCTACAATGAGCAGTTCTTC,CSALAGSSYNEQFF
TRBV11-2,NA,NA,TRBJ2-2,TGTGCCAGCAGCTTAGTATTTTGGGGCCAGGGAGGAGGGTCCGGGGAGCTGTTTTTT,CASSLVFWGQGGGSGELFF
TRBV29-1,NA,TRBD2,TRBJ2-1,TGCGGCGTTGAAGAGGGACTAGCGGGAGAGGGGTCCTACAATGAGCAGTTCTTC,CGVEEGLAGEGSYNEQFF
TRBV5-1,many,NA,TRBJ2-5,TGCGCCAGCAGCTTGGGCCCCCAAGAGACCCAGTACTTC,CASSLGPQETQYF
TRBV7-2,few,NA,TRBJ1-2,TGTGCCAGCAGCTTAAGGGGAAGGGATGGCTACACCTTC,CASSLRGRDGYTF
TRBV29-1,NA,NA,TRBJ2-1,TGCAGCGGAGGTGTCGGTGACGCCTACAATGAGCAGTTCTTC,CSGGVGDAYNEQFF
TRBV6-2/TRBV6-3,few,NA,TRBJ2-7,TGTGCCAGCAGTCACGGGATCCGGGGGCACGAGCAGTACTTC,CASSHGIRGHEQYF
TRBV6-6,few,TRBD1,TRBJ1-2,TGTGCCAGCAGTGGGGGACAGGGGGTGGGCTACACCTTC,CASSGGQGVGYTF
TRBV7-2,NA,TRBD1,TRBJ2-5,TGTGCCAGCAGCCTTAGGACAGGGGGCTTGGAGACCCAGTACTTC,CASSLRTGGLETQYF
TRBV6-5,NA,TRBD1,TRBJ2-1,TGTGCCAGCAGTTTACAGGGGGAGGCCTACAATGAGCAGTTCTTC,CASSLQGEAYNEQFF
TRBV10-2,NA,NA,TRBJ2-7,TGCGCCAGCAGTGAAATCGGGAGTCACAACGAGCAGTACTTC,CASSEIGSHNEQYF
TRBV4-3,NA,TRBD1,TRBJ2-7,TGCGCCAGCAGCAAAACAGGGGGTGACGAGCAGTACTTC,CASSKTGGDEQYF
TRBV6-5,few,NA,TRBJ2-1,TGTGCCAGCAGTTACTCTTATGGTGAGCAGTTCTTC,CASSYSYGEQFF
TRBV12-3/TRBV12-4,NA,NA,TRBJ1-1,TGTGCCAGCAGCCCCGGGCGTTGGGGGGCCGGGACTGAAGCTTTCTTT,CASSPGRWGAGTEAFF
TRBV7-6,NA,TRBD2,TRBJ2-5,TGTGCCAGCAGCTTAGGGACTAGCGGGATCCGCCAAGAGACCCAGTACTTC,CASSLGTSGIRQETQYF
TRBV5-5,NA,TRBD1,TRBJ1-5,TGTGCCAGCAGCTCTTCCGTTCAGGCAGGGGGGAGCAATCAGCCCCAGCATTTT,CASSSSVQAGGSNQPQHF
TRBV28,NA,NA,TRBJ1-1,TGTGCCAGCAGTCCCTCAGTGAACACTGAAGCTTTCTTT,CASSPSVNTEAFF
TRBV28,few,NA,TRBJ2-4,TGTGCCAGCAGGGGGACGTCTTTGGCCAAAAACATTCAGTACTTC,CASRGTSLAKNIQYF
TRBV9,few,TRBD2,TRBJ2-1,TGTGCCAGCAGCGTAGGGGGGGGGACCTACAATGAGCAGTTCTTC,CASSVGGGTYNEQFF
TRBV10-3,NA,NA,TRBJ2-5,TGTGCCATCACTCCCGGGACTCGGTCGGGGGAGACCCAGTACTTC,CAITPGTRSGETQYF
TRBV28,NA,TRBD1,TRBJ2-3,TGTGCCGGCAGCTCCACTCGGGACAGGGGGCGAGGCACAGATACGCAGTATTTT,CAGSSTRDRGRGTDTQYF
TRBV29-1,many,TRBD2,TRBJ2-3,TGCAGCGTTGAAGGGGGACTAGCGGGAGTGATAGATACGCAGTATTTT,CSVEGGLAGVIDTQYF
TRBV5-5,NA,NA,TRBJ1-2,TGTGCCAGCAGCTTGGCCGCGGTAAGCGGCTACACCTTC,CASSLAAVSGYTF
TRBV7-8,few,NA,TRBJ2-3,TGTGCCAGCAGCTTAGGGACCCCTCGAGATACGCAGTATTTT,CASSLGTPRDTQYF
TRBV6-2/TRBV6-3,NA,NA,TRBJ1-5,TGTGCCAGCAGTTATGGGAGCAGGGGCCAGCCCCAGCATTTT,CASSYGSRGQPQHF
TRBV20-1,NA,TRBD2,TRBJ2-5,TGCAGTGCCCCCCCCGCTAGCGGGGGGCCTAAAGAGACCCAGTACTTC,CSAPPASGGPKETQYF
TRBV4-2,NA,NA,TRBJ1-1,TGTGCCAGCAGCCAAGATCGTACAGGGGAAGCTTTCTTT,CASSQDRTGEAFF
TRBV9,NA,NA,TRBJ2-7,TGTGCCAGCAGCCCTCGACAGGCTACCATCTACGAGCAGTACTTC,CASSPRQATIYEQYF
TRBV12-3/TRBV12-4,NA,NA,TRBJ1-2,TGTGCCAGCAGTTACCAGACAGGTCGCTACACCTTC,CASSYQTGRYTF
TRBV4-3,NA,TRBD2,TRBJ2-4,TGCGCCAGCGGCCGCCTAGCGGGCCACATTCAGTACTTC,CASGRLAGHIQYF
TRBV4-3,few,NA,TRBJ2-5,TGCGCCAGCAGCCAAGTACGTTCAGGGAGAGAGACCCAGTACTTC,CASSQVRSGRETQYF
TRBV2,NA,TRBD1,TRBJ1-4,TGTGCCAGCCACCGGGACAGGGATATCGAAAAACTGTTTTTT,CASHRDRDIEKLFF